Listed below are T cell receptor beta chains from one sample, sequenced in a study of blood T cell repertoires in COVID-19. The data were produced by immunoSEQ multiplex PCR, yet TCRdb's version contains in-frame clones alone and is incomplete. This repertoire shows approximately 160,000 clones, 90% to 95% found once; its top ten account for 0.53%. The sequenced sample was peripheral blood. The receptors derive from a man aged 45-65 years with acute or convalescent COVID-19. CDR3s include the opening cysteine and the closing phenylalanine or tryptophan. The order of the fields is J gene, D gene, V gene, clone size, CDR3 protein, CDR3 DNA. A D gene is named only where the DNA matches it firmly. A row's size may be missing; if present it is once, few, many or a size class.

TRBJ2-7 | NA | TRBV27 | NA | CASSKSVASYEQYF | TGTGCCAGCAGTAAATCCGTAGCGAGCTACGAGCAGTACTTC
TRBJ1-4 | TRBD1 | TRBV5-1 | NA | CASSLAPTGNEKLFF | TGCGCCAGCAGCTTGGCCCCGACAGGGAATGAAAAACTGTTTTTT
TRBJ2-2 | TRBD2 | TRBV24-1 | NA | CATSDLSWNLAGGRTGELFF | TGTGCCACCAGTGATCTGTCATGGAATTTAGCGGGAGGGCGGACCGGGGAGCTGTTTTTT
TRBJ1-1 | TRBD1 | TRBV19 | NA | CASSMPRTGREITEAFF | TGTGCCAGTAGTATGCCTCGGACAGGGCGTGAGATCACTGAAGCTTTCTTT
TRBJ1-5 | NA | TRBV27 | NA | CASSPNSYGQPQHF | TGTGCCAGCAGTCCCAATAGCTACGGGCAGCCCCAGCATTTT
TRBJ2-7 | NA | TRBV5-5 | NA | CASSLAGSYEQYF | TGTGCCAGCAGCCTGGCGGGGTCCTACGAGCAGTACTTC
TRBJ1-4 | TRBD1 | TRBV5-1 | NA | CASSSGGGTNEKLFF | TGCGCCAGCAGTTCAGGGGGAGGAACTAATGAAAAACTGTTTTTT
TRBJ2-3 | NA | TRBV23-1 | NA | CASSHGGDRDFQRADTQYF | TGCGCCAGCAGTCACGGTGGGGACCGGGACTTTCAAAGGGCAGATACGCAGTATTTT
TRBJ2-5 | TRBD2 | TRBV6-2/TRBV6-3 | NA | CASSSLAGGETQYF | TGTGCCAGCAGTTCTCTAGCGGGGGGGGAGACCCAGTACTTC
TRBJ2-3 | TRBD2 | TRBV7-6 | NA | CASSSQRGGRGPQYF | TGTGCCAGCAGCTCCCAGCGGGGGGGCCGGGGTCCGCAGTATTTT
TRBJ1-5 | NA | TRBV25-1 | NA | CASSEWEGSQPQHF | TGTGCCAGCAGTGAATGGGAGGGTAGCCAGCCCCAGCATTTT
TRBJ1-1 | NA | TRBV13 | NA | CASSLVRRNTEAFF | TGTGCCAGCAGCTTAGTCAGGCGGAACACTGAAGCTTTCTTT
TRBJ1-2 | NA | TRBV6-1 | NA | CASSESLPRTEGYTF | TGTGCCAGCAGTGAAAGCCTACCCCGCACTGAAGGCTACACCTTC
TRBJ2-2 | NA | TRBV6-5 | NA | CASHRDSYTGELFF | TGTGCCAGCCACCGGGACTCCTACACCGGGGAGCTGTTTTTT
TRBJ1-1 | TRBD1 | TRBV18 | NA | CASSRQGRDTEAFF | TGTGCCAGCTCACGACAGGGAAGGGACACTGAAGCTTTCTTT
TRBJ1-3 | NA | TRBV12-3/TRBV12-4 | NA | CASSPYSGNTIYF | TGTGCCAGCAGTCCTTACTCTGGAAACACCATATATTTT
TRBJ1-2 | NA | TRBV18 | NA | CASSLPPPQTLYGYTF | TGTGCCAGCTCACTACCCCCCCCACAGACCCTCTATGGCTACACCTTC
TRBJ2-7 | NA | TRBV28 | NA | CASSPRGSGFSYEQYF | TGTGCCAGCAGCCCCCGAGGTAGCGGATTCTCCTACGAGCAGTACTTC
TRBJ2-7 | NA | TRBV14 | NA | CASSQFRVDEQYF | TGTGCCAGCAGCCAATTCAGGGTGGACGAGCAGTACTTC
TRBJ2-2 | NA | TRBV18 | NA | CASSPSQASNTGELFF | TGTGCCAGCTCACCAAGTCAGGCTTCGAACACCGGGGAGCTGTTTTTT
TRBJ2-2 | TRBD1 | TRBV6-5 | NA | CASDSTGENGELFF | TGTGCCAGCGACTCCACAGGGGAGAACGGGGAGCTGTTTTTT
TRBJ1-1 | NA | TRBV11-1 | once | CASSIGSPNTEAFF | TGTGCCAGCAGCATCGGGTCGCCGAACACTGAAGCTTTCTTT
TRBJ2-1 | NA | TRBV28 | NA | CASRTVAGNEQFF | TGTGCCAGCCGAACTGTAGCTGGGAATGAGCAGTTCTTC
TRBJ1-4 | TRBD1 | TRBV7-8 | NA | CASSLGTGNEKLFF | TGTGCCAGCAGCTTAGGGACAGGGAATGAAAAACTGTTTTTT
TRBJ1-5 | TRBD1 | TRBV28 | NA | CASSPDRATNQPQHF | TGTGCCAGCAGTCCGGACAGGGCAACCAATCAGCCCCAGCATTTT
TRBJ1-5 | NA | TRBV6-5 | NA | CASSRDIYQPQHF | TGTGCCAGCAGCCGGGACATTTATCAGCCCCAGCATTTT
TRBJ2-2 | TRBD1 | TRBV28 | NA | CASIVTGGFAGELFF | TGTGCCAGCATTGTCACAGGGGGGTTTGCCGGGGAGCTGTTTTTT
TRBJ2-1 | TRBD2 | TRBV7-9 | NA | CASSPVAGVLLESYNEQFF | TGTGCCAGCAGCCCAGTAGCGGGAGTGTTATTGGAGTCCTACAATGAGCAGTTCTTC
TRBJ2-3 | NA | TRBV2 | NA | CASSEERLRTDTQYF | TGTGCCAGCAGTGAAGAGAGACTCCGAACAGATACGCAGTATTTT
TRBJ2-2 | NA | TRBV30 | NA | CAWSEDPTWLFF | TGTGCCTGGAGTGAGGATCCGACTTGGCTGTTTTTT
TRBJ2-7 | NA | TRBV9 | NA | CASSSTVEIGEQYF | TGTGCCAGCAGCTCGACAGTCGAGATTGGGGAGCAGTACTTC
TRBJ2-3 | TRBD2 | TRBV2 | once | CASNGLAGGVDTQYF | TGTGCCAGCAATGGACTAGCGGGAGGGGTAGATACGCAGTATTTT
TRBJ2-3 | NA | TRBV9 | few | CASSVEGGANTQYF | TGTGCCAGCAGCGTAGAGGGGGGGGCGAATACGCAGTATTTT
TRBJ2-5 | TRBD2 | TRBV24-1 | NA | CATALRGNQETQYF | TGTGCCACAGCCTTGCGGGGGAACCAAGAGACCCAGTACTTC
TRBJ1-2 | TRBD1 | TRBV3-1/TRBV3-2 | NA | CASSHLTGAYGYTF | TGTGCCAGCAGCCACCTGACAGGGGCCTATGGCTACACCTTC
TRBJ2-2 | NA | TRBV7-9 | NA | CASRSSDTGELFF | TGTGCCAGCAGATCCTCGGACACCGGGGAGCTGTTTTTT
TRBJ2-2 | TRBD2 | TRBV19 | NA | CASSSLAGGTGELFF | TGTGCCAGTAGTTCCCTAGCGGGAGGCACCGGGGAGCTGTTTTTT
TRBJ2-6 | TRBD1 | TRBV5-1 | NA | CASSLGDRVSGANVLTF | TGCGCCAGCAGCTTGGGGGACAGGGTCTCTGGGGCCAACGTCCTGACTTTC
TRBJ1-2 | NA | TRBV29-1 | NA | CSVAAGSYGYTF | TGCAGCGTTGCGGCAGGGTCCTATGGCTACACCTTC
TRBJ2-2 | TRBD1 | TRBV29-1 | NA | CSARQGENTGELFF | TGCAGCGCCAGACAGGGGGAGAACACCGGGGAGCTGTTTTTT
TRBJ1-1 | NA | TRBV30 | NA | CAWSGQVEAFF | TGTGCCTGGAGTGGACAAGTTGAAGCTTTCTTT
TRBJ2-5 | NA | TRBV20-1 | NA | CSASNQETQYF | TGCAGTGCTTCCAACCAAGAGACCCAGTACTTC
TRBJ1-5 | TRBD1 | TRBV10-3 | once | CARGQGVDSNQPQHF | TGTGCCAGAGGACAGGGGGTGGATAGCAATCAGCCCCAGCATTTT
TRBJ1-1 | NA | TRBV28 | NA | CASSLPGPVAPEAFF | TGTGCCAGCAGTTTACCTGGGCCGGTGGCTCCTGAAGCTTTCTTT
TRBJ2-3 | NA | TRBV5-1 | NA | CASSLVGGGGTDTQYF | TGCGCCAGCAGCTTGGTAGGGGGCGGGGGCACAGATACGCAGTATTTT
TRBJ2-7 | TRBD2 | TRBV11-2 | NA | CASSGGVEHEQYF | TGTGCCAGCAGCGGGGGGGTAGAACACGAGCAGTACTTC
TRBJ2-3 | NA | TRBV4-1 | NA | CASSQQGTTSTQYF | TGCGCCAGCAGCCAACAGGGCACTACGAGTACGCAGTATTTT
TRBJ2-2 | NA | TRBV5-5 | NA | CASSLDRNTGELFF | TGTGCCAGCAGCTTGGACAGGAACACCGGGGAGCTGTTTTTT
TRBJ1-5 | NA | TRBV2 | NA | CASSERGLPLGAQHF | TGTGCCAGCAGTGAACGGGGACTACCATTGGGAGCCCAGCATTTT